This T cell receptor (beta chain) was captured by sequencing in a study of CD8+ T cells in alopecia areata. RNA was isolated and reverse transcribed to cDNA, the sequencing template. Here immunoSEQ multiplex PCR was the method, and the copy in TCRdb shows in-frame clones only, minus some. The profile shows some 80,000 clones, approximately 66% of them singletons. Germline values: CDR1 LGHNA, CDR2 YSLEER. This CDR3 has 15 residues. V lost 1 base and J lost 2; bases outside the gene matches: 4. Treatment given: oral pan-JAK inhibitor, 5-10 mg twice daily. The clonotype originates from a human donor with alopecia areata. This specimen was CD8+ T cells sorted from blood, taken at week 24, from a patient treated with tofacitinib. This chain links TRBV4-3 with TRBJ1-2, with 7 bases fitting TRBD1. In DNA, the CDR3 is TGCGCCAGCAGCCAAGGCAGGGGGTCCAACTATGGCTACACCTTC. Translation gives CASSQGRGSNYGYTF.